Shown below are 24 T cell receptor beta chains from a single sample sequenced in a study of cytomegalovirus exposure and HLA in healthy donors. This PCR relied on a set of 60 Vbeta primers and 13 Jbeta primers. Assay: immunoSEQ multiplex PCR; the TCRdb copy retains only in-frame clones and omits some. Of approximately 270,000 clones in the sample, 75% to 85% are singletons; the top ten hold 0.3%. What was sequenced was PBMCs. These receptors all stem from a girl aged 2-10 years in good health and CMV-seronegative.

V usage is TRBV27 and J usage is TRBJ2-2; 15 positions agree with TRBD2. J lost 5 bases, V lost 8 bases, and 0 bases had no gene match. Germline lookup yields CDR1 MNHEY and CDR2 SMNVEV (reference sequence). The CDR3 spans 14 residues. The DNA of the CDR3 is TGTGCCAGCGGACTAGCGGGAGGGACCGGGGAGCTGTTTTTT. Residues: CASGLAGGTGELFF.

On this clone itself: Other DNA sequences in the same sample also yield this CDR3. The CDR3 is CASSDGTSGYNEQFF. CDR3 DNA: TGTGCCAGCAGTGACGGGACTAGCGGATACAATGAGCAGTTCTTC. The rearrangement joins TRBV6-4 to TRBJ2-1; 11 bases match TRBD2. Trimming took 2 bases from V and 4 from J; bases not matched to a gene: 1. The length of the CDR3 is 15 residues. Germline V CDR1 and CDR2: MRHNA, SNTAGT.

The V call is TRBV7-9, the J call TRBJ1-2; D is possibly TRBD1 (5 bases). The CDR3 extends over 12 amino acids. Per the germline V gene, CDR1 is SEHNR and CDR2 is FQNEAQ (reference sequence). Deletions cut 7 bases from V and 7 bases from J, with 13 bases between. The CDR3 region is CASTVGGSGYTF. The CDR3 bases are TGTGCCAGCACAGTCGGGGGATCTGGCTACACCTTC.

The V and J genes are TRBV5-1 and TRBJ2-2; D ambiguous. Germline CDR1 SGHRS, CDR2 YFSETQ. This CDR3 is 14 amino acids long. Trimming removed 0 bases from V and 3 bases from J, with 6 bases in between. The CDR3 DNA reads TGCGCCAGCAGCTTGGCCCTAGACACCGGGGAGCTGTTTTTT. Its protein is CASSLALDTGELFF.

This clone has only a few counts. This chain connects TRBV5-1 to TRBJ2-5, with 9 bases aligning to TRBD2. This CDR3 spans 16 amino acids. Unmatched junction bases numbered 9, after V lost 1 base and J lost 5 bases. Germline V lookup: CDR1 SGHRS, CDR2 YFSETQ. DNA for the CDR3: TGCGCCAGCAGCTTGTTTCTAGCGGGGTTGTCGGAGACCCAGTACTTC. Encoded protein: CASSLFLAGLSETQYF.

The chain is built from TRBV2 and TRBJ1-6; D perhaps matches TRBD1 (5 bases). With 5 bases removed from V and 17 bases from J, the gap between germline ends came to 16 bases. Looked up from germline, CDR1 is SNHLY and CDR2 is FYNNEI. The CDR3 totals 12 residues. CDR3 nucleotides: TGTGCCAGCAGTCTTGGGACTGGACGGGTCCACTTT. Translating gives CASSLGTGRVHF.

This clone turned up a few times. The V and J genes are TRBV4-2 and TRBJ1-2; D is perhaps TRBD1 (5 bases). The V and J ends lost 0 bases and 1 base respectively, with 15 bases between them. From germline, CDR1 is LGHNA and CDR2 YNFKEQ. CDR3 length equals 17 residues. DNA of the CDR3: TGTGCCAGCAGCCAAGACAGGGTTTCCCCCTATAACTATGGCTACACCTTC. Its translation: CASSQDRVSPYNYGYTF.

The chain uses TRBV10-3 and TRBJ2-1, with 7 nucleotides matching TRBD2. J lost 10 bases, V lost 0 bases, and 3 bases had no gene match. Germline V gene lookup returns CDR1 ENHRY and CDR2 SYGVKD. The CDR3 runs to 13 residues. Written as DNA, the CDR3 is TGTGCCATCAGTGAGTCTGAGCGGGGCGAGCAGTTCTTC. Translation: CAISESERGEQFF.

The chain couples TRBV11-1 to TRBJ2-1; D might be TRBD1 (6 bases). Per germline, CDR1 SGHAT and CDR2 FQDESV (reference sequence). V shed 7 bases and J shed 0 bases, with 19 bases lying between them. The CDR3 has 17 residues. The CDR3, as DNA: TGTGCCAGCACCATAAGGGGATCACAGGGCTCCTACAATGAGCAGTTCTTC. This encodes CASTIRGSQGSYNEQFF.

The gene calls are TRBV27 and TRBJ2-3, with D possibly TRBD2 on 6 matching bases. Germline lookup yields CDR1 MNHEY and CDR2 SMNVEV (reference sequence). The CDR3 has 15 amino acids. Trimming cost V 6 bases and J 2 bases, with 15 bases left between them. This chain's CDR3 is CASSRRDSLTDTQYF. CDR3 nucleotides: TGTGCCAGCAGCCGCCGGGACTCCCTCACAGATACGCAGTATTTT.

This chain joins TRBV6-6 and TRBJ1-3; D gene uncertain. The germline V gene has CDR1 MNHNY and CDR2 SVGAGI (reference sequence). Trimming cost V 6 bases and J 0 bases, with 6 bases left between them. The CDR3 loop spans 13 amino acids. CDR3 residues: CASRTDSGNTIYF. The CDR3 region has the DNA TGTGCCAGCAGAACAGACTCTGGAAACACCATATATTTT.

The CDR3 DNA follows: TGTGCCAGCAGAACCCCCGGCACTGAAGCTTTCTTT. It is translated as CASRTPGTEAFF. The chain is built from TRBV2 and TRBJ1-1, with D uncertain. Germline V gives CDR1 SNHLY, CDR2 FYNNEI. Trimming took off 6 bases at V and 4 bases at J, with 9 bases between the two ends. This CDR3 contains 12 residues.

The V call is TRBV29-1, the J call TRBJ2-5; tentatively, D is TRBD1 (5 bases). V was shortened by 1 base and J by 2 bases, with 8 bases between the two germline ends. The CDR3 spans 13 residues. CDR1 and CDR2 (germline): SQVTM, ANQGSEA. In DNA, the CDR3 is TGCAGCGTTGAAGTAGCAGGGCAAGAGACCCAGTACTTC. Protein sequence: CSVEVAGQETQYF.

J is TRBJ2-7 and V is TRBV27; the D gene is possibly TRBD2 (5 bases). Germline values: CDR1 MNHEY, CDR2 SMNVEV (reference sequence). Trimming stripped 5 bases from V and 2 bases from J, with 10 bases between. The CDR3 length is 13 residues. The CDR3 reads CASSKGLTYEQYF. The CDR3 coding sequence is TGTGCCAGCAGTAAAGGACTGACCTACGAGCAGTACTTC.

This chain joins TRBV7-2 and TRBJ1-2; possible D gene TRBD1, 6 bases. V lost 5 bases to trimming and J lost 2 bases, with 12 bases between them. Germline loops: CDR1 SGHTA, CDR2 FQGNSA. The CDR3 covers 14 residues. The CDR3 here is CASSIYRDNYGYTF. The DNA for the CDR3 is TGTGCCAGCAGCATATACAGGGACAACTATGGCTACACCTTC. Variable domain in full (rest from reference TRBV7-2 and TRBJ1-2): GAGVSQSPSNKVTEKGKDVELRCDPISGHTALYWYRQSLGQGLEFLIYFQGNSAPDKSGLPSDRFSAERTGGSVSTLTIQRTQQEDSAVYLCASSIYRDNYGYTFGSGTRLTVV.

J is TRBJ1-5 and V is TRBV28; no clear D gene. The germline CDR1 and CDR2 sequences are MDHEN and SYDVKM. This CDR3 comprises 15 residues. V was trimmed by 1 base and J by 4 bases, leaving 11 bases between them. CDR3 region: CASSLFTGVNQPQHF. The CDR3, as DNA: TGTGCCAGCAGTTTATTTACGGGTGTAAATCAGCCCCAGCATTTT.

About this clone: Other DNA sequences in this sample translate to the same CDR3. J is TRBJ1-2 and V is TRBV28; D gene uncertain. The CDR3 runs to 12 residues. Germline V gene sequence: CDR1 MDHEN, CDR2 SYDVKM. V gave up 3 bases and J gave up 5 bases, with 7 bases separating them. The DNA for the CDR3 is TGTGCCAGCAGTTTGCGGGGATATGGCTACACCTTC. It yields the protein CASSLRGYGYTF.

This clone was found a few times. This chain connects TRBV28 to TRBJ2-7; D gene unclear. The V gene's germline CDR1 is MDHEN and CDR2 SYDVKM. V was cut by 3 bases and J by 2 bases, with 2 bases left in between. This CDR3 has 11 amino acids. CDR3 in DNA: TGTGCCAGCAGTTTCACCTACGAGCAGTACTTC. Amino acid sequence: CASSFTYEQYF. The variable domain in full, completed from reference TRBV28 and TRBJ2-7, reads DVKVTQSSRYLVKRTGEKVFLECVQDMDHENMFWYRQDPGLGLRLIYFSYDVKMKEKGDIPEGYSVSREKKERFSLILESASTNQTSMYLCASSFTYEQYFGPGTRLTVT.

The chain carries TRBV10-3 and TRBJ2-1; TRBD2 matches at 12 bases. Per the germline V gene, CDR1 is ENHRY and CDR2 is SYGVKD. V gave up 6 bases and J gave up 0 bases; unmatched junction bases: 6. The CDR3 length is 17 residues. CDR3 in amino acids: CAIREPTSGSSYNEQFF. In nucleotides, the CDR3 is TGTGCCATCAGAGAACCGACTAGCGGGAGCTCCTACAATGAGCAGTTCTTC.

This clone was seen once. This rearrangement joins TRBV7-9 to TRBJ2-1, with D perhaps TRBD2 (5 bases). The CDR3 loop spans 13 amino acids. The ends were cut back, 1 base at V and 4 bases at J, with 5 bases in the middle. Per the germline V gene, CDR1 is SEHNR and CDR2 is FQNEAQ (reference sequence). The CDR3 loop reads CASSLGEYNEQFF. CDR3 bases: TGTGCCAGCAGCTTAGGGGAGTACAATGAGCAGTTCTTC. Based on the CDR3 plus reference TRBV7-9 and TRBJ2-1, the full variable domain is DTGVSQNPRHKITKRGQNVTFRCDPISEHNRLYWYRQTLGQGPEFLTYFQNEAQLEKSRLLSDRFSAERPKGSFSTLEIQRTEQGDSAMYLCASSLGEYNEQFFGPGTRLTVL.

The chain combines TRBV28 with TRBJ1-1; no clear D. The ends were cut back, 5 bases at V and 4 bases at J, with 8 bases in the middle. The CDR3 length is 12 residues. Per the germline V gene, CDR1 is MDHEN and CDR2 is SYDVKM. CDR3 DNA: TGTGCCAGCAGTCCGTCGGGCACTGAAGCTTTCTTT. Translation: CASSPSGTEAFF. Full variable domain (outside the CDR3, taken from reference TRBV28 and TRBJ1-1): DVKVTQSSRYLVKRTGEKVFLECVQDMDHENMFWYRQDPGLGLRLIYFSYDVKMKEKGDIPEGYSVSREKKERFSLILESASTNQTSMYLCASSPSGTEAFFGQGTRLTVV.

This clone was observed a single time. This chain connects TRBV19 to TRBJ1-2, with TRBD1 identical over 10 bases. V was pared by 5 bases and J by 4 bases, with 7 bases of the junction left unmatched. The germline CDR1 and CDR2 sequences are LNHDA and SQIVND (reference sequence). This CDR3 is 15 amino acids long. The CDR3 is CASSLRQGAGYGYTF. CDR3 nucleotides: TGTGCCAGTAGTCTCCGACAGGGGGCTGGCTATGGCTACACCTTC.

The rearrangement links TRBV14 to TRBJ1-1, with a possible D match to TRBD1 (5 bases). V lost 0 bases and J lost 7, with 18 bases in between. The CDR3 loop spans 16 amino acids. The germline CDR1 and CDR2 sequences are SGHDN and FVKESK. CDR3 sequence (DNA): TGTGCCAGCAGCCAAGATGGGGGGGACCTTCCCCTTGAAGCTTTCTTT. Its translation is CASSQDGGDLPLEAFF.

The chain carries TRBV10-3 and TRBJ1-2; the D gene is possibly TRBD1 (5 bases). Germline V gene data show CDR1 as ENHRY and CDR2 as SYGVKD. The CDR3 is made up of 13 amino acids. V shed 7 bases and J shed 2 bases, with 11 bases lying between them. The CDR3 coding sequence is TGTGCCATCACACCGACAGAGAACTATGGCTACACCTTC. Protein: CAITPTENYGYTF.